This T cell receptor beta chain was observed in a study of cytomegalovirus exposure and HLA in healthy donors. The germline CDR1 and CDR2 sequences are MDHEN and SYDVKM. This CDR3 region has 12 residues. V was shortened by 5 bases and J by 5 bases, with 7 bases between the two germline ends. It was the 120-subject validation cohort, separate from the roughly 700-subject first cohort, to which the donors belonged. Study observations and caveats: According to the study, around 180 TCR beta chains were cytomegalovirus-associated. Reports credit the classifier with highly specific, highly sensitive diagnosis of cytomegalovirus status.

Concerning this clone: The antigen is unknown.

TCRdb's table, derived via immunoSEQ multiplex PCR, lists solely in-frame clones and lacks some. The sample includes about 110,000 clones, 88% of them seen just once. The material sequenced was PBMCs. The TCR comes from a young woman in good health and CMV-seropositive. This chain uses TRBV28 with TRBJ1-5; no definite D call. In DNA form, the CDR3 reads TGTGCCAGCAGTCCCTTCGATCAGCCCCAGCATTTT. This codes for CASSPFDQPQHF. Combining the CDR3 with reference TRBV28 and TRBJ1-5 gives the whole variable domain DVKVTQSSRYLVKRTGEKVFLECVQDMDHENMFWYRQDPGLGLRLIYFSYDVKMKEKGDIPEGYSVSREKKERFSLILESASTNQTSMYLCASSPFDQPQHFGDGTRLSIL.